This entry lists 15 T cell receptor beta chains sequenced from one sample in a study of shared clonotypes between healthy human individuals. The naive CD8 subset, CD45RO-negative cells positively selected for CCR7, excluded terminally differentiated effector memory CD45RA+ cells. Libraries were prepared by immunoSEQ multiplex PCR; TCRdb keeps only in-frame clonotypes and omits some of them. The repertoire consists of about 2 million clones, with 85% to 95% occurring once and the leading ten covering 1% to 1.5%. The sequencing sample was made of naive CD8+ T cells sorted from blood. The origin of the receptors is a young man in good health.

The rearrangement links TRBV7-6 to TRBJ2-5; 7 nucleotides line up with TRBD2. CDR3 size: 15 residues. Germline V lookup: CDR1 SGHVS, CDR2 FNYEAQ. V gave up 4 bases and J gave up 5 bases; unmatched junction bases: 10. The CDR3 sequence: CASSYRTSVMETQYF. The DNA for the CDR3 is TGTGCCAGCAGCTACCGGACTAGTGTAATGGAGACCCAGTACTTC. Supplemented by reference TRBV7-6 and TRBJ2-5, the full variable domain reads GAGVSQSPRYKVTKRGQDVALRCDPISGHVSLYWYRQALGQGPEFLTYFNYEAQQDKSGLPNDRFSAERPEGSISTLTIQRTEQRDSAMYRCASSYRTSVMETQYFGPGTRLLVL.

This chain uses TRBV11-2 with TRBJ1-1; D may be TRBD1 (5 bases). Germline-derived CDR1 and CDR2 are SGHAT and FQNNGV. V shed 3 bases and J shed 1 base, with 15 bases lying between them. The CDR3 is made up of 16 amino acids. CDR3 protein: CASSLLAGRPNTEAFF. The CDR3 DNA reads as TGTGCCAGCAGCTTGTTGGCGGGGCGGCCGAACACTGAAGCTTTCTTT. Complete variable domain (other parts from reference TRBV11-2 and TRBJ1-1): EAGVAQSPRYKIIEKRQSVAFWCNPISGHATLYWYQQILGQGPKLLIQFQNNGVVDDSQLPKDRFSAERLKGVDSTLKIQPAKLEDSAVYLCASSLLAGRPNTEAFFGQGTRLTVV.

This chain connects TRBV7-8 to TRBJ2-7; 9 bases fit TRBD2. CDR3 size: 19 residues. Germline-derived CDR1 and CDR2 are SGHVS and FQNEAQ. With V trimmed by 5 bases and J by 2 bases, 19 bases remained unmatched. The CDR3 here is CASSLPGDLAGRTPYEQYF. CDR3 bases: TGTGCCAGCAGCCTGCCGGGGGATCTAGCGGGACGTACGCCCTACGAGCAGTACTTC. The whole variable domain, filled in from reference TRBV7-8 and TRBJ2-7, reads GAGVSQSPRYKVAKRGQDVALRCDPISGHVSLFWYQQALGQGPEFLTYFQNEAQLDKSGLPSDRFFAERPEGSVSTLKIQRTQQEDSAVYLCASSLPGDLAGRTPYEQYFGPGTRLTVT.

This sequence joins TRBV6-4 and TRBJ2-1; unclear D gene. Germline V lookup: CDR1 MRHNA, CDR2 SNTAGT. This CDR3 is built from 13 residues. Trimming removed 5 bases from V and 3 bases from J, with 8 bases in between. The CDR3 nucleotides are TGTGCCAGCAGTCTAAGGGTCTACAATGAGCAGTTCTTC. This gives the protein CASSLRVYNEQFF.

In regard to this clone: This same CDR3 is encoded by further DNA sequences in the sample. This chain connects TRBV5-6 to TRBJ2-7; 7 positions agree with TRBD1. Unmatched junction bases numbered 1, after V lost 2 bases and J lost 2 bases. This CDR3 spans 13 amino acids. CDR1 and CDR2 (germline): SGHDT, YYEEEE. Here the CDR3 DNA reads TGTGCCAGCAGCTTAGGGGGCCCCTACGAGCAGTACTTC. Translated: CASSLGGPYEQYF.

This chain connects TRBV30 to TRBJ2-5; D unclear. Germline CDR1 is GTSNPN and CDR2 is SVGIG (reference sequence). The CDR3 sequence is 12 residues long. V lost 1 base and J lost 4, with 7 bases in between. The CDR3 region is CAWSGGGETQYF. As DNA, the CDR3 is TGTGCCTGGAGTGGAGGTGGAGAGACCCAGTACTTC.

About this clone: The same CDR3 is also encoded by other DNA sequences in this sample. CDR3 region: CASSSDRSYYEQYF. The CDR3 coding sequence is TGTGCCAGCAGTTCGGACAGGTCTTACTACGAGCAGTACTTC. J is TRBJ2-7 and V is TRBV27; 7 bases line up with TRBD1. CDR1 and CDR2 from the germline V gene are MNHEY and SMNVEV (reference sequence). J gave up 3 bases and V 4 bases, and 6 bases lay outside the gene matches. The CDR3 length is 14 residues.

Concerning this clone: Additional DNA sequences in this sample encode the identical CDR3. The V gene is TRBV28, the J gene TRBJ1-2; 9 bases align to TRBD1. Looked up from germline, CDR1 is MDHEN and CDR2 is SYDVKM. The length of the CDR3 is 13 residues. V was pared by 3 bases and J by 5 bases, with 1 base of the junction left unmatched. The CDR3 nucleotides are TGTGCCAGCAGTTTCGGGACAGGGTATGGCTACACCTTC. Protein product: CASSFGTGYGYTF.

The V gene is TRBV14, the J gene TRBJ2-7; 7 bases line up with TRBD1. This CDR3 is built from 14 residues. J lost 5 bases, V lost 1 base, and 5 bases had no gene match. The germline CDR1 and CDR2 sequences are SGHDN and FVKESK. CDR3 coding DNA: TGTGCCAGCAGCCAAGTCTACAGGGGCCACGAGCAGTACTTC. Its translation is CASSQVYRGHEQYF.

This clone was observed a single time. The chain is built from TRBV10-1 and TRBJ2-7; the match to TRBD1 covers 7 bases. Germline V gene data show CDR1 as WNHNN and CDR2 as SYGVQD (reference sequence). The CDR3 sequence is 14 residues long. V dropped 3 bases and J dropped 5; count of bases not matched to a gene: 7. CDR3: CASSDDRDSHEQYF. The CDR3 DNA is TGCGCCAGCAGTGACGACAGGGATTCCCACGAGCAGTACTTC.

V usage is TRBV4-3 and J usage is TRBJ2-7, with TRBD2 matching 7 bases. The CDR3 has 17 amino acids. V lost 0 bases, J lost 4 bases, and 12 bases stayed unmatched. From germline, CDR1 is LGHNA and CDR2 YSLEER. Here the CDR3 DNA reads TGCGCCAGCAGCCAAGAAGTCCCTAGGCTAGCGGATTACGAGCAGTACTTC. Translation gives CASSQEVPRLADYEQYF.

V gene TRBV5-4 combines with J gene TRBJ2-3; no definite D call. The CDR3 has 14 residues. V lost 4 bases and J 0 bases, leaving 9 bases between the germline ends. From germline, CDR1 is SGHNT and CDR2 YYREEE (reference sequence). The CDR3 protein is CASSPSWSTDTQYF. The CDR3 DNA is TGTGCCAGCAGCCCGAGTTGGAGCACAGATACGCAGTATTTT.

The chain couples TRBV6-6 to TRBJ1-6; TRBD1 might be the D (6 bases). CDR1 MNHNY and CDR2 SVGAGI come from the germline V gene (reference sequence). CDR3 size: 16 residues. The ends were cut back, 6 bases at V and 9 bases at J, with 21 bases in the middle. CDR3 sequence: CASSTGTSPAGSPLHF. The CDR3 DNA reads TGTGCCAGCAGCACCGGGACATCCCCAGCAGGTTCACCCCTCCACTTT.

V gene TRBV7-9 combines with J gene TRBJ1-6; D is ambiguous. This CDR3 is built from 19 residues. The V gene lost 6 bases and the J gene lost 0 bases, with 21 bases spanning the gap. Germline V lookup: CDR1 SEHNR, CDR2 FQNEAQ (reference sequence). The CDR3 DNA sequence: TGTGCCAGCAGTCAAAAAGGACTCTCCCACAGCTCCTATAATTCACCCCTCCACTTT. Its protein is CASSQKGLSHSSYNSPLHF.

The chain combines TRBV13 with TRBJ1-1; D unclear. V dropped 1 base and J dropped 0 bases, with 6 bases sitting between them. CDR1 and CDR2 from the germline V gene are PRHDT and FYEKMQ (reference sequence). There are 14 residues in the CDR3. CDR3 in amino acids: CASSLERVNTEAFF. DNA for the CDR3: TGTGCCAGCAGCTTAGAAAGGGTGAACACTGAAGCTTTCTTT.